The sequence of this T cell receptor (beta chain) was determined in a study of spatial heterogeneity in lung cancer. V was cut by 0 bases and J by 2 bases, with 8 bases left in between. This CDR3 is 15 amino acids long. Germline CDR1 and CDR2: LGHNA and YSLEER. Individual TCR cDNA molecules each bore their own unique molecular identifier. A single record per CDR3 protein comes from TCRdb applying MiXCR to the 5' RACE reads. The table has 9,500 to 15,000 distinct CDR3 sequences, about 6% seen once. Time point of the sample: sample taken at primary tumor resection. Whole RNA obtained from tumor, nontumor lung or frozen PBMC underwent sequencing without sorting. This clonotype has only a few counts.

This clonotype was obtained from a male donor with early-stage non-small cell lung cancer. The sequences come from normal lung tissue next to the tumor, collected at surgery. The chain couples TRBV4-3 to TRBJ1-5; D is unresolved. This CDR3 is CASSQEWGGNQPQHF. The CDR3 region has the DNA TGCGCCAGCAGCCAAGAATGGGGTGGCAATCAGCCCCAGCATTTT.